The clone carrying this TCR beta chain was found once. The antigen is undetermined. The entry originates in a study of OX40 agonist ivuxolimab in advanced cancers. Overall study results and limits: Average numbers of expanded clones were greater in CD8+ T cells than in CD4+.

The protocol was immunoSEQ multiplex PCR, while the TCRdb copy is restricted to in-frame clones and leaves out a portion. This sample has fewer than 7,500 clones, with roughly nine tenths found just once. Sequences were derived from CD4+ or CD8+ T cells sorted from blood, sampled in a trial of the OX40 agonist ivuxolimab. The TCR originated in an adult with an advanced solid tumor such as melanoma, head and neck, liver or kidney cancer.

CDR3 amino acids: CASSLQGSPYEQYF. The CDR3 nucleotides are TGTGCCAGCAGCTTGCAGGGTTCCCCCTACGAGCAGTACTTC. This chain links TRBV5-6 with TRBJ2-7; tentatively, D is TRBD1 (5 bases). Deletions cut 1 base from V and 2 bases from J, with 10 bases between. Per germline, CDR1 SGHDT and CDR2 YYEEEE. The CDR3 loop spans 14 amino acids.